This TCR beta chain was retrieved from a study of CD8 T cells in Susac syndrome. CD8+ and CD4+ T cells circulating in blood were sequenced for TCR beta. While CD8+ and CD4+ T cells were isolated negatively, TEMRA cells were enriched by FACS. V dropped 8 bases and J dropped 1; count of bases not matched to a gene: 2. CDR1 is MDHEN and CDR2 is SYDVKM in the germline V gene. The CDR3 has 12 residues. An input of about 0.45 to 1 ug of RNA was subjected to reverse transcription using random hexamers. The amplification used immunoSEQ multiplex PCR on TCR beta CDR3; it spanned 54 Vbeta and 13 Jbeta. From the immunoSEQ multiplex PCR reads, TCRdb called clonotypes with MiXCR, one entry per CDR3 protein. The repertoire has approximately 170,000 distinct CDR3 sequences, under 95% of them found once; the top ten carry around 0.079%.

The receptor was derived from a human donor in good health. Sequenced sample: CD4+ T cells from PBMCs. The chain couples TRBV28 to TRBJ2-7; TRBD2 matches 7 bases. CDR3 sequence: CASGEGSYEQYF. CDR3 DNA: TGTGCCAGCGGGGAGGGGTCCTACGAGCAGTACTTC.